These 6 T cell receptor beta chains were sequenced from one sample in a study of radiotherapy plus CTLA-4 blockade in lung cancer. Clones were read by immunoSEQ multiplex PCR, and TCRdb kept only the in-frame ones, dropping some. The repertoire holds about 49,000 clones, with 70% to 90% as singletons. The material was peripheral blood, obtained from a patient treated with radiotherapy plus ipilimumab. The source is a human donor with non-small cell lung cancer whose response to radiotherapy plus ipilimumab could not be evaluated.

The count of this clone is one. The V gene is TRBV2, the J gene TRBJ2-3; no clear D gene. Trimming left V 11 bases short and J 2 bases short, with 8 bases between. The CDR3 is made up of 11 amino acids. The germline gives CDR1 SNHLY, CDR2 FYNNEI. The DNA for the CDR3 is TGTGCCGTCAGTTCCACAGATACGCAGTATTTT. This encodes CAVSSTDTQYF.

The chain couples TRBV30 to TRBJ2-1; maybe TRBD1 (5 bases). CDR3 size: 15 residues. Germline loops: CDR1 GTSNPN, CDR2 SVGIG (reference sequence). V lost 1 base and J 6 bases, leaving 16 bases between the germline ends. This CDR3 is CAWSASGPTRNEQFF. The CDR3 region has the DNA TGTGCCTGGAGTGCGTCAGGGCCCACCCGCAATGAGCAGTTCTTC. Variable domain in full (rest from reference TRBV30 and TRBJ2-1): SQTIHQWPATLVQPVGSPLSLECTVEGTSNPNLYWYRQAAGRGLQLLFYSVGIGQISSEVPQNLSASRPQDRQFILSSKKLLLSDSGFYLCAWSASGPTRNEQFFGPGTRLTVL.

Only a few counts were recorded for this clone. V and J are TRBV4-3 and TRBJ2-7, with a weak D call TRBD2 (6 bases). CDR1 LGHNA and CDR2 YSLEER come from the germline V gene. CDR3 length: 14 amino acids. The V gene lost 1 base and the J gene lost 1 base, with 8 bases spanning the gap. In nucleotides, the CDR3 is TGCGCCAGCAGCCAAGTGGGGAGGTCCTACGAGCAGTACTTC. This codes for CASSQVGRSYEQYF.

This clone was counted once. The chain recombines TRBV2 with TRBJ2-5, with 9 positions matching TRBD2. CDR1 is SNHLY, CDR2 FYNNEI, per germline. The CDR3 has 15 residues. The trim removed 11 bases at V and 5 bases at J, leaving 15 bases unmatched. CDR3 residues: CALLPGASGEETQYF. DNA of the CDR3: TGTGCCCTACTTCCCGGGGCTAGCGGGGAGGAGACCCAGTACTTC.

In DNA form, the CDR3 reads TGCGCCAGCAGCCCGTCCCTACCATCTAACTATGGCTACACCTTC. Its translation is CASSPSLPSNYGYTF. V gene TRBV4-1 combines with J gene TRBJ1-2; D is ambiguous. Trimming removed 4 bases at V and 0 bases at J, with 12 bases between. Germline V gene data show CDR1 as MGHRA and CDR2 as YSYEKL. The CDR3 has 15 amino acids.

This chain uses TRBV4-1 with TRBJ2-3, with 12 bases lining up with TRBD2. With 3 bases clipped from V and 4 bases from J, the junction kept 8 bases outside the gene matches. The CDR3 is 17 amino acids. Germline V gives CDR1 MGHRA, CDR2 YSYEKL. The CDR3 DNA follows: TGCGCCAGCAGCCATGAGCACCTAGCGGGAGGGCCAGATACGCAGTATTTT. It yields the protein CASSHEHLAGGPDTQYF.